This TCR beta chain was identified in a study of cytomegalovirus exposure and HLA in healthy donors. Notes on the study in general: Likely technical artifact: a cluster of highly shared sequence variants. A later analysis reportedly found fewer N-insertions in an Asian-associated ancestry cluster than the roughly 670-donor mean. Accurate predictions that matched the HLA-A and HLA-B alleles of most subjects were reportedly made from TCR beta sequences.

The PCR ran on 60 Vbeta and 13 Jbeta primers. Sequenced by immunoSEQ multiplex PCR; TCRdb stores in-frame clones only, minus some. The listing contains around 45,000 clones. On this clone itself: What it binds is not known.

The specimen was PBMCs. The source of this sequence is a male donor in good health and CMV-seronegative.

The CDR3 bases are TGTGCCAGCAGCCAGAATCCTCCCGGGGGCACCGGGGAGCTGTTTTTT. It specifies CASSQNPPGGTGELFF. The chain is built from TRBV4-2 and TRBJ2-2, with D possibly matching TRBD2 (6 bases). Germline-derived CDR1 and CDR2 are LGHNA and YNFKEQ. CDR3 length equals 16 residues. Between the trimmed V and J ends, which lost 3 bases and 4 bases, there was a span of 15 bases.